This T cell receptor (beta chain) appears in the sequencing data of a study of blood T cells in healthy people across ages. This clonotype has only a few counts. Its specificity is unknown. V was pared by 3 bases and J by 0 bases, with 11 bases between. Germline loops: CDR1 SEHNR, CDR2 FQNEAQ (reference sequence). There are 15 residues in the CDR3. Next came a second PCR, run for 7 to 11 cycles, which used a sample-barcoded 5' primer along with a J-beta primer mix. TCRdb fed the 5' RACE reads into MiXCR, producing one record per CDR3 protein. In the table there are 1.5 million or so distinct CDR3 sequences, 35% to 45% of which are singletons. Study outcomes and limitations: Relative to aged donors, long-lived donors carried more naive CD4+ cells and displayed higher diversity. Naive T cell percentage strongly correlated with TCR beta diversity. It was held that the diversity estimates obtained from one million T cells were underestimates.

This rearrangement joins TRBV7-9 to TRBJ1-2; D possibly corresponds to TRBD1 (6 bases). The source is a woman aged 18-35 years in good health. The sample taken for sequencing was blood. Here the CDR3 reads CASSFGGLTNYGYTF. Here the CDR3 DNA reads TGTGCCAGCAGCTTCGGGGGGCTGACTAACTATGGCTACACCTTC.